This is a list of T cell receptor beta chains from one sample in a study of identical twins. TCRdb used MiXCR to reprocess the 5' RACE reads, holding one entry per CDR3 protein. The sample shows roughly 700,000 distinct CDR3 sequences, over 8.5% of them seen only once. This same sample was also part of a study on yellow fever vaccine responses in identical twins.

Input material: PBMCs. Receptors were obtained from a woman aged 18-29 years in good health. The CDR3 runs from the conserved cysteine through the conserved F or W.

v_gene	j_gene	CDR3aa
TRBV30	TRBJ2-1	CAWNPGFSYNEQFF
TRBV28	TRBJ2-5	CASSARDRPKETQYF
TRBV12-3/TRBV12-4	TRBJ2-3	CASRRGSDTQYF
TRBV29-1	TRBJ1-1	CSAVTQGSTEAFF
TRBV6-5	TRBJ2-7	CASSYTPGQGNEQYF
TRBV7-9	TRBJ2-1	CASSLLEKSEQFF
TRBV12-3/TRBV12-4	TRBJ1-4	CASRAWDSATNEKLFF
TRBV11-2	TRBJ2-4	CASSLGDRGGLAKNIQYF
TRBV27	TRBJ1-6	CASRDSGGYNSPLHF
TRBV9	TRBJ2-5	CASSVATSGTIQETQYF
TRBV25-1	TRBJ1-6	CASSDQGDSPLHF
TRBV15	TRBJ2-7	CATSRDRGGAYEQYF
TRBV12-3/TRBV12-4	TRBJ1-1	CASALPMNTEAFF
TRBV29-1	TRBJ1-1	CSVDPGANTEAFF
TRBV6-1	TRBJ2-1	CASIKRPGLAGDEQFF
TRBV12-3/TRBV12-4	TRBJ2-5	CASSLVFAAETQYF
TRBV6-5	TRBJ2-7	CASSYGAMYEQYF
TRBV27	TRBJ2-3	CASSSRLAGASDTQYF
TRBV11-2	TRBJ2-7	CASSLVVSLRDNIRQYF
TRBV13	TRBJ2-7	CASRFGQVDEQYF